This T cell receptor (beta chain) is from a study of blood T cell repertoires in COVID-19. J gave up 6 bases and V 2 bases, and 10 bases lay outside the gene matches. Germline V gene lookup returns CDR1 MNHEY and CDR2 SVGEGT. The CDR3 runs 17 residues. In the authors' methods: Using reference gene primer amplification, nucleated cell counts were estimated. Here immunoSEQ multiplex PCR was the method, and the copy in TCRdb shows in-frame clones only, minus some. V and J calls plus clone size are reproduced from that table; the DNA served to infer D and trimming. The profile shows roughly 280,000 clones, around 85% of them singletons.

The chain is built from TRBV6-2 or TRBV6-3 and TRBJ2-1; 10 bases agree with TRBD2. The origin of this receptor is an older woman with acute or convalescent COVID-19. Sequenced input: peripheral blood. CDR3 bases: TGTGCCAGCAGTTACGCGAAACTAGCGGGGAGGGCCAATGAGCAGTTCTTC. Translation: CASSYAKLAGRANEQFF.